Sequencing of this TCR beta chain was carried out in a study of read filtering for tumor transcriptome and immune sequencing (dated by TCRdb to between 2020 and 2021). In the study overall: The cohort consisted of under 20 male and some 15 female patients, with a mean age of 65.9 years and an age range of about 40 to 90. After DNase treatment, whole-transcriptome libraries were prepared using the TruSeq RNA Access Library Prep Kit. Per sample, about 4.05 to 10.27 million TCR-region mapped reads were obtained with IR-seq, compared with only roughly 80 to 1273 with RNA-seq. By revised international staging, 8 patients were R-ISS I, some 17 were R-ISS II and about 7 were R-ISS III. Using the same bone marrow samples, the study ran both targeted immune repertoire sequencing and bulk whole-transcriptome sequencing and then compared the TCR repertoires from each method. One main goal was a read-filtering strategy for immune repertoire data, in particular deciding whether clonotypes backed by only one read should be removed.

Every patient had bone marrow sampled at the time of active disease. Ficoll-Hypaque density gradient centrifugation was used to isolate the bone marrow mononuclear cells. Myeloma plasma cells were removed and CD138-negative cells were obtained by negative selection following labeling with CD138 magnetic microbeads on a MACS separator. The purity of the isolated cells was checked by flow cytometry with CD138 antibodies on an Attune NxT. Total RNA was extracted using TRIzol reagent and was quantified on a NanoDrop spectrophotometer. For each patient, the CD138-negative bone marrow sample underwent paired RNA-seq and IR-seq. Study-level results and caveats: The sorted CD138-negative fraction was a mixed bone marrow immune population, not purified T cells. In IR-seq, single-read clonotypes were roughly 84% of clonotypes but 3% to 4.5% of total reads; in RNA-seq they were roughly 72% of clonotypes and 44.6% of reads. When single-read clonotypes were removed, the proportions of shared clonotypes in IR-seq and RNA-seq correlated more strongly. Compared with RNA-seq, IR-seq captured clonotypes at much greater depth and more reliably, and a smaller IR-seq throughput was enough to identify most of the shared clonotypes.

The Immunoverse kit was used to build TCR libraries from about 400 ng RNA, with molecular barcoded adaptors covering alpha/delta and beta/gamma chains. TCR library preparation was performed with the same RNA that was used for transcriptome sequencing. TCR libraries were sequenced on an Illumina HiSeq 4000 with 2 x 150 cycles. Per the original workflow: With MiXCR, TCR reads were aligned to human V, D, J and C references and assembled into CDR3 clonotypes, with quality filtering and error correction included. Clonotype counts and gene usage diversity were analyzed with the tcR package in R. Raw mapping reads were checked after the RNA-seq reads had been mapped by STAR aligner version 2.5.3a onto the human GRCh37 genome. To test how sequencing depth affects detected clonotypes, IR-seq fastq files were randomly downsampled with Seqtk 1.3. TCRdb handled the public reads itself, with Q25 trimming in fastp and clone calling in MiXCR, and kept productive beta chains. A single entry per CDR3 protein holds the most common genes and DNA from its merged rows. TCRdb, not the original authors, processed these V and J calls. The sample table records about 58,000 distinct CDR3 sequences; approximately 13% of these occur just once. The top ten constitute about a sixth of the sample.

Taken from cysteine to phenylalanine, the CDR3 has 14 residues. Only the CDR3 portion is preserved as DNA: 42 bases, with reading frame beginning at the first base. Looking up the germline V gene (reference sequence) yields CDR1 MNHEY and CDR2 SMNVEV. This clonotype was detected ten times or more. Its antigen target is currently unknown. The junction differs from germline at one of its ends, possibly a read error. Material for sequencing was a population of CD138-negative cells sorted from bone marrow. What this sample's cell subset or site label stands for: bone marrow mononuclear cells depleted of CD138+ plasma/myeloma cells by negative magnetic selection. The V and J genes are TRBV27 and TRBJ2-1, with the D gene uncertain. The origin of this receptor is a donor over 35 with multiple myeloma. At the DNA level, the sequence is TGTGCCACCCTCTGGACCGGGTCTCACCATGAGCAGTCCTTC. This sequence encodes CATLWTGSHHEQSF.